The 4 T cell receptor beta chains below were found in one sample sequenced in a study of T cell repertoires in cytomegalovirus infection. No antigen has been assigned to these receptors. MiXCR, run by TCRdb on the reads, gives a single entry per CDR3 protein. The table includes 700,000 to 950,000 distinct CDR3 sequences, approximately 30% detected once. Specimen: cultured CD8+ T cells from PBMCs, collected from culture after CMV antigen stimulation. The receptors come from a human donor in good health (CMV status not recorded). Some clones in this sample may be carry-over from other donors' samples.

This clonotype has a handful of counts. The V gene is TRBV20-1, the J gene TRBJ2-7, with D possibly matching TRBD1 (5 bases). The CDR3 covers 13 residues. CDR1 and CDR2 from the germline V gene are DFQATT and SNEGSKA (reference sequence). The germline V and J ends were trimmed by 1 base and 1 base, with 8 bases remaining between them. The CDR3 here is CSARVQGSYEQYV. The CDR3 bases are TGCAGTGCTAGAGTTCAGGGATCCTACGAGCAGTACGTC.

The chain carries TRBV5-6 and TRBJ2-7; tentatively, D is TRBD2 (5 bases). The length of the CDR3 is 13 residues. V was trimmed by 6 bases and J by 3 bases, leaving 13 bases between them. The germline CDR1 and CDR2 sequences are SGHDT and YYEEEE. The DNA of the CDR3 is TGTGCCAGCAAAGAGGGTGGAAACTACGAGCAGTACTTC. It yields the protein CASKEGGNYEQYF.

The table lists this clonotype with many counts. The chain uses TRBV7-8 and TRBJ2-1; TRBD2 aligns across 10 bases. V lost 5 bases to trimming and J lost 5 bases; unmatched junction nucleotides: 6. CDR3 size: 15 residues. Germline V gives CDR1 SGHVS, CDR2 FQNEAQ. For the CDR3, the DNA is TGTGCCAGCAGCAGCACTAGCGGGGTTGACAATGAGCAGTTCTTC. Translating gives CASSSTSGVDNEQFF.

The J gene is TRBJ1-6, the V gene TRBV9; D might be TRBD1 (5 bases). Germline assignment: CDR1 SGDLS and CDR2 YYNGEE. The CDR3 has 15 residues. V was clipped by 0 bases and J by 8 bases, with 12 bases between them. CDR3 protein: CASSVEGVGDSPLHF. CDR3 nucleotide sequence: TGTGCCAGCAGCGTAGAAGGGGTGGGAGATTCACCCCTCCACTTT.